Below, 25 T cell receptor beta chains from the same sample are listed, as sequenced in a study of blood T cell repertoires in COVID-19 (TCRdb year 2020). Library preparation was by the immunoSEQ multiplex PCR assay. TCRdb retrieved this table from immuneACCESS and kept in-frame rearrangements only. Not all clones are present; in checked studies, unresolved V genes account for under half, and no reason is known for the remainder. A total of around 450,000 clones appear in this sample, roughly 90% of them only once. In total, the top ten clones hold about 4.3% of the sample. The source material was peripheral blood. These receptors were obtained from a woman aged 25 to 39 with acute or convalescent COVID-19.

The rearrangement links TRBV28 to TRBJ1-1; weak D call: TRBD1 (5 bases). V dropped 5 bases and J dropped 13 bases, with 23 bases sitting between them. Per the germline V gene, CDR1 is MDHEN and CDR2 is SYDVKM. The CDR3 runs 14 residues. The DNA of the CDR3 is TGTGCCAGCAGTCCAACCGGGGGAGGGGTTAATGATTTCTTT. The encoded protein is CASSPTGGGVNDFF.

V gene TRBV28 combines with J gene TRBJ1-2, with D hard to call. Germline V CDR1 and CDR2: MDHEN, SYDVKM. This CDR3 spans 16 amino acids. Trimming removed 10 bases at V and 3 bases at J, with 24 bases between. The CDR3 coding sequence is TGTGCCACCACTGGGTTGGGCAGAAACTCCTACTATGGCTACACCTTC. Translation: CATTGLGRNSYYGYTF.

The chain combines TRBV4-1 with TRBJ2-5, with 10 bases fitting TRBD1. This CDR3 is built from 16 residues. Germline trimming cut 3 bases from V and 1 base from J; bases unmatched to any gene: 5. Per the germline V gene, CDR1 is MGHRA and CDR2 is YSYEKL. CDR3 bases: TGCGCCAGCAGCCATCGGACAGGGGGTGGCCAAGAGACCCAGTACTTC. This sequence encodes CASSHRTGGGQETQYF.

The chain carries TRBV5-1 and TRBJ2-7, with D possibly being TRBD1 (6 bases). The germline CDR1 and CDR2 sequences are SGHRS and YFSETQ. The CDR3 has 14 amino acids. Trimming removed 2 bases at V and 0 bases at J, with 9 bases between. CDR3 in amino acids: CASSFVDSSYEQYF. CDR3 DNA sequence: TGCGCCAGCAGCTTTGTGGACAGCTCCTACGAGCAGTACTTC.

The chain links TRBV6-6 to TRBJ2-5; 7 nucleotides match TRBD2. V was clipped by 5 bases and J by 5 bases; unmatched bases: 11. This CDR3 spans 15 amino acids. The germline CDR1 and CDR2 sequences are MNHNY and SVGAGI (reference sequence). The CDR3 protein is CASSTAVGGGETQYF. The CDR3, as DNA: TGTGCCAGCAGTACGGCGGTGGGGGGAGGGGAGACCCAGTACTTC.

The rearrangement links TRBV28 to TRBJ2-6, with a possible D match to TRBD1 (6 bases). The CDR3 has 18 amino acids. CDR1 is MDHEN and CDR2 is SYDVKM in the germline V gene. V gave up 6 bases and J gave up 1 base, with 19 bases separating them. In DNA, the CDR3 is TGTGCCAGCAGACCTAGGACAGCCTTTGGATCTGGGGCCAACGTCCTGACTTTC. Residues: CASRPRTAFGSGANVLTF.

The V call is TRBV15, the J call TRBJ1-4; possible D gene TRBD1, 5 bases. The CDR3 is made up of 15 amino acids. The germline V and J ends were trimmed by 3 bases and 8 bases, with 16 bases remaining between them. CDR1 is LNHNV and CDR2 is YYDKDF in the germline V gene (reference sequence). The CDR3 loop reads CATSSPAGRWEKLFF. The CDR3 region has the DNA TGTGCCACCAGCAGTCCAGCAGGGAGGTGGGAAAAACTGTTTTTT.

The genes are TRBV27 and TRBJ2-1; D call uncertain. In germline, CDR1 is MNHEY, CDR2 SMNVEV (reference sequence). The V end was cut by 0 bases, the J end by 5 bases, with 5 bases between. This CDR3 has 13 amino acids. The CDR3 region is CASSLSSNNEQFF. The CDR3 DNA follows: TGTGCCAGCAGTTTATCGTCTAACAATGAGCAGTTCTTC.

V and J are TRBV7-8 and TRBJ2-7; TRBD2 might be the D (5 bases). The CDR3 covers 13 residues. CDR1 and CDR2 (germline): SGHVS, FQNEAQ. Trimming pared 1 base from V and 4 bases from J, leaving 8 bases between. The CDR3 protein is CASSLVTGYEQYF. CDR3 nucleotide sequence: TGTGCCAGCAGCTTAGTAACGGGGTACGAGCAGTACTTC. The entire variable domain, with the rest obtained from reference TRBV7-8 and TRBJ2-7, is as follows: GAGVSQSPRYKVAKRGQDVALRCDPISGHVSLFWYQQALGQGPEFLTYFQNEAQLDKSGLPSDRFFAERPEGSVSTLKIQRTQQEDSAVYLCASSLVTGYEQYFGPGTRLTVT.

The genes are TRBV11-2 and TRBJ1-1; D possibly corresponds to TRBD1 (6 bases). The CDR3 runs to 15 residues. Germline loops: CDR1 SGHAT, CDR2 FQNNGV. Trimming removed 8 bases at V and 1 base at J, with 17 bases between. For the CDR3, the DNA is TGTGCCAGCGACCATGGGGGCATCAGGAACACTGAAGCTTTCTTT. Amino acids: CASDHGGIRNTEAFF.

The rearrangement uses TRBV6-6 and TRBJ1-5; D is undetermined. Germline V gene data show CDR1 as MNHNY and CDR2 as SVGAGI (reference sequence). There are 12 residues in the CDR3. Trimming shortened V by 10 bases and J by 0 bases, and 7 bases separated the two germline ends. The CDR3 bases are TGTGCCACCTCTGTTAGCAATCAGCCCCAGCATTTT. Amino acid sequence: CATSVSNQPQHF.

This clone was detected only a few times. The rearrangement links TRBV5-1 to TRBJ2-2; 7 bases match TRBD1. CDR3 length: 16 residues. V lost 4 bases to trimming and J lost 6 bases; unmatched junction nucleotides: 12. The germline V gene has CDR1 SGHRS and CDR2 YFSETQ. The CDR3 protein is CASSHRTGFNPGELFF. CDR3 DNA: TGCGCCAGCAGCCACAGGACAGGATTTAACCCCGGGGAGCTGTTTTTT.

This clone was recorded only once. This sequence joins TRBV5-8 and TRBJ1-4; D might be TRBD1 (5 bases). V was cut by 2 bases and J by 0 bases, with 8 bases left in between. This CDR3 comprises 15 residues. Germline CDR1 reads SGHTS; CDR2 reads YDEGEE. The CDR3 region is CASSFPGTTNEKLFF. The CDR3 DNA sequence: TGTGCCAGCAGCTTTCCAGGGACAACTAATGAAAAACTGTTTTTT.

The chain has TRBV6-1 and TRBJ2-2; D is undetermined. V was cut by 0 bases and J by 3 bases, with 5 bases left in between. Per the germline V gene, CDR1 is MNHNS and CDR2 is SASEGT. The CDR3 has 14 amino acids. The CDR3 region is CASSEALDTGELFF. In nucleotides, the CDR3 is TGTGCCAGCAGTGAAGCGCTAGACACCGGGGAGCTGTTTTTT.

The chain is built from TRBV28 and TRBJ1-6; D ambiguous. Germline CDR1 reads MDHEN; CDR2 reads SYDVKM. CDR3 size: 14 residues. V was clipped by 9 bases and J by 2 bases, with 11 bases between them. DNA of the CDR3: TGTGCCAGTCGTTTTGGGCCCTATAATTCACCCCTCCACTTT. Translating it yields CASRFGPYNSPLHF.

The chain links TRBV4-2 to TRBJ1-2; 9 nucleotides align to TRBD1. Germline CDR1 is LGHNA and CDR2 is YNFKEQ. The trim removed 4 bases at V and 7 bases at J, leaving 10 bases unmatched. CDR3 size: 15 residues. The CDR3, as DNA: TGTGCCAGCAGCCGCGGACAGGGGTCGTTTGGTGGCTACACCTTC. Amino acid sequence: CASSRGQGSFGGYTF.

V and J are TRBV28 and TRBJ2-7, with 7 bases aligning to TRBD1. V gave up 3 bases and J gave up 6 bases; unmatched junction bases: 11. The CDR3 totals 15 residues. Germline-derived CDR1 and CDR2 are MDHEN and SYDVKM. CDR3: CASSFSRGGGREQYF. The CDR3 coding sequence is TGTGCCAGCAGTTTTAGTCGAGGGGGCGGACGCGAGCAGTACTTC.

A word on this clone: Other DNA sequences in the same sample also yield this CDR3. The chain employs TRBV27 and TRBJ1-6; 7 nucleotides line up with TRBD1. This CDR3 contains 14 residues. Germline trimming cut 3 bases from V and 7 bases from J; bases unmatched to any gene: 3. Per germline, CDR1 MNHEY and CDR2 SMNVEV (reference sequence). The CDR3 loop reads CASSLGQYNSPLHF. Here the CDR3 DNA reads TGTGCCAGCAGTTTGGGACAGTACAATTCACCCCTCCACTTT.

V and J are TRBV30 and TRBJ1-2; maybe TRBD1 (6 bases). The germline gives CDR1 GTSNPN, CDR2 SVGIG (reference sequence). This CDR3 is built from 13 residues. The V end was cut by 3 bases, the J end by 12 bases, with 20 bases between. Here the CDR3 DNA reads TGTGCCTGGAGCTACCCGGGCAGGGGTCCCAACACCTTC. This sequence encodes CAWSYPGRGPNTF.

This clone appeared a few times. V and J are TRBV6-4 and TRBJ1-4, with 7 bases identical to TRBD1. V lost 11 bases, J lost 4 bases, and 10 bases stayed unmatched. The CDR3 spans 14 residues. Germline V CDR1 and CDR2: MRHNA, SNTAGT. The CDR3 DNA sequence: TGTGCCGGCCCCGACAGGGCAAATAATGAAAAACTGTTTTTT. Translating gives CAGPDRANNEKLFF.

This clone is a singleton in its sample. The genes are TRBV6-5 and TRBJ1-1; D is perhaps TRBD1 (6 bases). The V gene's germline CDR1 is MNHEY and CDR2 SVGAGI. Deletions cut 6 bases from V and 2 bases from J, with 13 bases between. This CDR3 has 14 residues. In DNA, the CDR3 is TGTGCCAGCAGGACCAGGGGCCCCAACACTGAAGCTTTCTTT. Its translation is CASRTRGPNTEAFF.

This chain uses TRBV5-1 with TRBJ2-7; TRBD2 aligns across 15 bases. Germline V lookup: CDR1 SGHRS, CDR2 YFSETQ. V dropped 1 base and J dropped 5; count of bases not matched to a gene: 7. CDR3 length: 17 residues. The CDR3 DNA is TGCGCCAGCAGCTTGCCGGGACTAGCGGGGGGTAGCAACGAGCAGTACTTC. It encodes CASSLPGLAGGSNEQYF.

Written as DNA, the CDR3 is TGTGCCAGCAAACAACTAGCGGGGGAGCAGTTCTTC. This gives the protein CASKQLAGEQFF. The chain combines TRBV12-3 or TRBV12-4 with TRBJ2-1; 10 bases are a match to TRBD2. The CDR3 extends over 12 amino acids. V was clipped by 7 bases and J by 10 bases; unmatched bases: 4.

This chain links TRBV24-1 with TRBJ2-5; 7 nucleotides agree with TRBD1. Germline assignment: CDR1 KGHDR and CDR2 SFDVKD. V trimming: 9 bases; J trimming: 3 bases; junction bases outside the gene matches: 6. CDR3 length equals 13 residues. The CDR3 here is CATQEGTEETQYF. For the CDR3, the DNA is TGTGCCACCCAGGAAGGGACAGAAGAGACCCAGTACTTC.

The V gene is TRBV24-1, the J gene TRBJ2-3; 8 bases are shared with TRBD2. Germline V lookup: CDR1 KGHDR, CDR2 SFDVKD. The CDR3 totals 16 residues. Trimming took 4 bases from V and 4 from J; bases not matched to a gene: 9. The CDR3 DNA reads as TGTGCCACCAGTGACCCCGGGACTAGTCCCCCAGATACGCAGTATTTT. It yields the protein CATSDPGTSPPDTQYF.